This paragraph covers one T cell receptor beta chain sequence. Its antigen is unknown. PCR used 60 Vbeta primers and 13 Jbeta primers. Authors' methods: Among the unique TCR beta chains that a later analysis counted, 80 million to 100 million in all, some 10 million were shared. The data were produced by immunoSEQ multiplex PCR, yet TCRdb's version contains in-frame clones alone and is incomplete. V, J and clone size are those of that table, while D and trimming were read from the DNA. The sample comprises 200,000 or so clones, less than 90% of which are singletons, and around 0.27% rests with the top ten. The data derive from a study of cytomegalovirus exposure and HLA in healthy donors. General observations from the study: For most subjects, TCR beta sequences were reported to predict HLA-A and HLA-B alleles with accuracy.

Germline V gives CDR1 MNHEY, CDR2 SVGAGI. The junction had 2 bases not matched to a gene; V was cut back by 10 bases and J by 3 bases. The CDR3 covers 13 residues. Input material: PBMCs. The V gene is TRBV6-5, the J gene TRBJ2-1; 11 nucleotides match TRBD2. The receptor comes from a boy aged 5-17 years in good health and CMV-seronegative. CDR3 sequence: CATLAGGYNEQFF. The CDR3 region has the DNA TGTGCCACGCTAGCGGGGGGCTACAATGAGCAGTTCTTC.